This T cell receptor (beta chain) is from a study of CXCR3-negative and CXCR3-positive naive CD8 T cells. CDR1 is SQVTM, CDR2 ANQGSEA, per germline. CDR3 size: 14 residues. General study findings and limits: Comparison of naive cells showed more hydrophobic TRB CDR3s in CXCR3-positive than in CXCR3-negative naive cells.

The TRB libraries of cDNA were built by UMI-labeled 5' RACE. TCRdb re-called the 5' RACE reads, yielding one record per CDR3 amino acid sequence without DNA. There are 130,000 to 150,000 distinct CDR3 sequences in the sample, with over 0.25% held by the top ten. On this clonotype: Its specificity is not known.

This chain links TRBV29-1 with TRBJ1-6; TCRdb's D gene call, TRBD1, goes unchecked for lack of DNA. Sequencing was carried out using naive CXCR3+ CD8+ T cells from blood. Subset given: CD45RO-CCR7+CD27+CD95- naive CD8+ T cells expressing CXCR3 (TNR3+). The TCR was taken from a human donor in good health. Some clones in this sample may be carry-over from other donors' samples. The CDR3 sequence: CSVLTGGLNSPLHF. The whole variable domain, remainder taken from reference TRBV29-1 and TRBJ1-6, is SAVISQKPSRDICQRGTSLTIQCQVDSQVTMMFWYRQQPGQSLTLIATANQGSEATYESGFVIDKFPISRPNLTFSTLTVSNMSPEDSSIYLCSVLTGGLNSPLHFGNGTRLTVT.